These 2 T cell receptor beta chains came from one sample sequenced in a study of identical twins. MiXCR was run by TCRdb on the 5' RACE reads, yielding one entry per CDR3 protein. The sample holds fewer than 500,000 distinct CDR3 sequences, 13% to 15% seen once. In addition, the sample was reused for a study of yellow fever vaccine responses in identical twins.

The sequenced material came from CD4+ T cells sorted from blood. The source is a woman aged 18-29 years in good health.

This clonotype was found a few times. The V and J genes are TRBV6-2 or TRBV6-3 and TRBJ2-1; maybe TRBD2 (6 bases). CDR1 and CDR2 (germline): MNHEY, SVGEGT. The CDR3 runs to 14 residues. V was pared by 10 bases and J by 6 bases, with 19 bases between. The CDR3 here is CATSRQGLLNEQFF. In nucleotides, the CDR3 is TGTGCCACCTCCCGCCAGGGACTTCTCAATGAGCAGTTCTTC.

This clonotype was found many times. The rearrangement uses TRBV7-2 and TRBJ2-2; D gene unclear. Germline V gene lookup returns CDR1 SGHTA and CDR2 FQGNSA. V dropped 6 bases and J dropped 0 bases, with 11 bases sitting between them. CDR3 length equals 15 residues. CDR3 DNA: TGTGCCAGCAGGGGTGGGCCCGCGAACACCGGGGAGCTGTTTTTT. It specifies CASRGGPANTGELFF.